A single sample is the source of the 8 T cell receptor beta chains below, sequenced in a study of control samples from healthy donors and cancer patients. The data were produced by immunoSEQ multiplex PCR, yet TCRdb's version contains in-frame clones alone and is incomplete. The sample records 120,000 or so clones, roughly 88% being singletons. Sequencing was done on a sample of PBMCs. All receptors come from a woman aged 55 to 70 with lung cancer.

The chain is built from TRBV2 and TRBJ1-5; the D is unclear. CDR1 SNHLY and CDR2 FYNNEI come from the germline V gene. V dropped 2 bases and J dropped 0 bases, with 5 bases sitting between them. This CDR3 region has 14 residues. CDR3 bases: TGTGCCAGCAGTGAAATGGATAGCAATCAGCCCCAGCATTTT. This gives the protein CASSEMDSNQPQHF. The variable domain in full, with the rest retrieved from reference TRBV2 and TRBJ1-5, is EPEVTQTPSHQVTQMGQEVILRCVPISNHLYFYWYRQILGQKVEFLVSFYNNEISEKSEIFDDQFSVERPDGSNFTLKIRSTKLEDSAMYFCASSEMDSNQPQHFGDGTRLSIL.

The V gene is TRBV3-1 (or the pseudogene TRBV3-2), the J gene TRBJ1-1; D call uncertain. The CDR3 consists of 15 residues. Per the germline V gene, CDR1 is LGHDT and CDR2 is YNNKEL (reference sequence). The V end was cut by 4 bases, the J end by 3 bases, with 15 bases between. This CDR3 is CASSLASRWDTEAFF. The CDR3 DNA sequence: TGTGCCAGCAGCCTGGCCTCTAGATGGGACACTGAAGCTTTCTTT.

CDR3: CASSYRASKANQPQHF. In nucleotides, the CDR3 is TGTGCCAGCAGTTACAGGGCCTCCAAGGCGAATCAGCCCCAGCATTTT. V gene TRBV6-2 or TRBV6-3 combines with J gene TRBJ1-5; D not resolved. Trimming left V 2 bases short and J 4 bases short, with 15 bases between. Germline V lookup: CDR1 MNHEY, CDR2 SVGEGT. This CDR3 contains 16 residues.

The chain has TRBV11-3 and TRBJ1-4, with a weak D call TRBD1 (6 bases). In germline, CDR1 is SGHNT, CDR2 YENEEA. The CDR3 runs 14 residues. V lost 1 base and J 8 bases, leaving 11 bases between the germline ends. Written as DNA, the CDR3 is TGTGCCAGCAGCTTAGGACAGGCACCAGAAAAACTGTTTTTT. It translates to CASSLGQAPEKLFF.

CDR3 DNA sequence: TGTGCCACCAAACGGGGGGCTGAACAGTACTTC. This translates into CATKRGAEQYF. The rearrangement uses TRBV6-5 and TRBJ2-7, with D possibly TRBD2 on 7 matching bases. The V gene lost 10 bases and the J gene lost 10 bases, with 17 bases spanning the gap. CDR3 size: 11 residues. CDR1 and CDR2 (germline): MNHEY, SVGAGI.

CDR3 residues: CASNWKDLNTEAFF. As DNA, the CDR3 is TGTGCCAGCAATTGGAAAGACTTGAACACTGAAGCTTTCTTT. The chain employs TRBV6-5 and TRBJ1-1; no definite D call. The CDR3 runs to 14 residues. Germline CDR1 MNHEY, CDR2 SVGAGI. Trimming took 7 bases from V and 0 from J, leaving 12 bases between them.

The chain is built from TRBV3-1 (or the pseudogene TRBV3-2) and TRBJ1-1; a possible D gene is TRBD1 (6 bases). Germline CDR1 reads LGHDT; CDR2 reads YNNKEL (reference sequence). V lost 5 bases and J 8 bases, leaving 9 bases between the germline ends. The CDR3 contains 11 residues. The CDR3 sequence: CASSAGTEAFF. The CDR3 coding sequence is TGTGCCAGCAGCGCCGGGACAGAAGCTTTCTTT.

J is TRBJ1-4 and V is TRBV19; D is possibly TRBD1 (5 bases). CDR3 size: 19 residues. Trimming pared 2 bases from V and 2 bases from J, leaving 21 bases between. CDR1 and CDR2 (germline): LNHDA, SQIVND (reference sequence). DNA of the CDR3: TGTGCCAGTAGTATAACCCCCGTTTGGGGGAAGGAGACTAATGAAAAACTGTTTTTT. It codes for CASSITPVWGKETNEKLFF.